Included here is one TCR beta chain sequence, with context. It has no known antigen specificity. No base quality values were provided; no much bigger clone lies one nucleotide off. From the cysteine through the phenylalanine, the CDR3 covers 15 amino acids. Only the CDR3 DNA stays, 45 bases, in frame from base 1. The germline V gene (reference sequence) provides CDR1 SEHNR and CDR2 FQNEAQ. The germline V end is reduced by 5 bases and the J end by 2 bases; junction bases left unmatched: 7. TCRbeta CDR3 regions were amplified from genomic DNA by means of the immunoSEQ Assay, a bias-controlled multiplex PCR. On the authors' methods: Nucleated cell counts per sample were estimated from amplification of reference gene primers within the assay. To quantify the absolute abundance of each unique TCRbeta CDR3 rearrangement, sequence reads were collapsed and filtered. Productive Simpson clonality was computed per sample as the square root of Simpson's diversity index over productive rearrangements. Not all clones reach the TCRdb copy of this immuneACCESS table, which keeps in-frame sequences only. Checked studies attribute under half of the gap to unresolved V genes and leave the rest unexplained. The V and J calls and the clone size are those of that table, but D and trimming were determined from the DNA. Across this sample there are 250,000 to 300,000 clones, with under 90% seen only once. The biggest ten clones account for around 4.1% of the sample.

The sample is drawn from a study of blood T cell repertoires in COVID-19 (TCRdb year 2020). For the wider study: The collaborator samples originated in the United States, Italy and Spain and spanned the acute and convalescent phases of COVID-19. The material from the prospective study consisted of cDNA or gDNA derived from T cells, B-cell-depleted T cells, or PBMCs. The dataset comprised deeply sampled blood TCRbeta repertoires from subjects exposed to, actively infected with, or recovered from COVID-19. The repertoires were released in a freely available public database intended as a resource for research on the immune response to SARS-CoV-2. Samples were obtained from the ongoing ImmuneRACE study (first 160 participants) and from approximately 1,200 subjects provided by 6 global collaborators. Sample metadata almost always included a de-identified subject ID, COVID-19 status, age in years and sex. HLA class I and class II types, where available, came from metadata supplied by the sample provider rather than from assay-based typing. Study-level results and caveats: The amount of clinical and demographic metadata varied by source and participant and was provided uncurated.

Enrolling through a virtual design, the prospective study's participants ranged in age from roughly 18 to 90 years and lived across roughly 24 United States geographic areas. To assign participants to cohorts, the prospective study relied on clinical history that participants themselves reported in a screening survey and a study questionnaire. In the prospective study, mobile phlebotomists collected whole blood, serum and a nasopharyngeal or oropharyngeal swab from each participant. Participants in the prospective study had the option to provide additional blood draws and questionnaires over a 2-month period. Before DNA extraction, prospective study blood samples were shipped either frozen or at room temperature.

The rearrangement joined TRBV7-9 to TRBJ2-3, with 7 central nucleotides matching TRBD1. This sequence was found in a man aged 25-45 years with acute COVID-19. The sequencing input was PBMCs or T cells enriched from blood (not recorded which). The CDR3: CASSVEGTVTDTQYF. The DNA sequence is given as TGTGCCAGCAGCGTAGAAGGGACAGTCACAGATACGCAGTATTTT.